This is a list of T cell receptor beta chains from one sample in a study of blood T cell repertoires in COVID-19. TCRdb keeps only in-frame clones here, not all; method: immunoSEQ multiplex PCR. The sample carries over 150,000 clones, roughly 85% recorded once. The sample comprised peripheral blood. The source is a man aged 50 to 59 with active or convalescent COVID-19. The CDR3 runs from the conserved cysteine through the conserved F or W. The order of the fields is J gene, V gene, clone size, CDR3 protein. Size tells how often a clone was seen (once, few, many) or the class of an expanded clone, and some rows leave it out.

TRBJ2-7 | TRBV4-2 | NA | CASSQDVASAPPYEQYF
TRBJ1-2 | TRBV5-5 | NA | CASSSGTGGYYGYTF
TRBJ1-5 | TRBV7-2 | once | CASSLRQGDQPQHF
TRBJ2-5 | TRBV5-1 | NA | CASSLWGANQETQYF
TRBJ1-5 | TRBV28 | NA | CASSFPGLGPQHF
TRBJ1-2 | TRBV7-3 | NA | CASSLTPGTENYGYTF
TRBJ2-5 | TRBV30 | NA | CAWGPGRAGHQETQYF
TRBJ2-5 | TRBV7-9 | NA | CASSLLGAQGETQYF
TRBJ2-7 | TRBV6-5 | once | CASSYSGGRVREQYF
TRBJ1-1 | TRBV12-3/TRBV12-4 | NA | CASRGGRTEAFF
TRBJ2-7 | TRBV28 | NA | CASSSGQVPEQYF
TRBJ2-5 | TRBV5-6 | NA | CASSLRTVYQETQYF
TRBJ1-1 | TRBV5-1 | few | CASSLQPTGNTEAFF
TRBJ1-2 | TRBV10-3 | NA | CAISETGGIYGYTF
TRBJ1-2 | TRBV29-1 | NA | CSVETGGYTF
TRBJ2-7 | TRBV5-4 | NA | CASSLGQNYEQYF
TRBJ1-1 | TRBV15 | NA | CATSRAGQNTEAFF
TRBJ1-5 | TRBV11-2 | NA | CASSPDTRNQPQHF
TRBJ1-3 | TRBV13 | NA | CASSATGFSTIYF
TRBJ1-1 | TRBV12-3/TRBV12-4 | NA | CASSLRGVTEAFF
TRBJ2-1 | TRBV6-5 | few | CASRFAGADNEQFF
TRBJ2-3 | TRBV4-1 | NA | CASSQDRTSGTDTQYF